The 21 T cell receptor beta chains below were found in one sample sequenced in a study of PD-1 blockade in classical Hodgkin lymphoma. Following autologous stem cell transplantation, relapse occurred in every patient, and exposure to brentuximab vedotin varied. The assay was immunoSEQ multiplex PCR, and TCRdb's table has in-frame clones only and misses some. Among about 84,000 clones listed, approximately 88% were seen once. The sample here was peripheral blood mononuclear cells (PBMCs), taken at baseline. The receptor set was obtained from a human donor with classical Hodgkin lymphoma.

This chain links TRBV5-6 with TRBJ2-5, with 7 bases lining up with TRBD2. The germline CDR1 and CDR2 sequences are SGHDT and YYEEEE. The J segment lost 4 bases and the V segment lost 3 bases, leaving 6 bases of the junction unmatched. The CDR3 extends over 14 amino acids. DNA of the CDR3: TGTGCCAGCAGCTCCGGCGGCGGGGGAGAGACCCAGTACTTC. This codes for CASSSGGGGETQYF.

This chain joins TRBV6-5 and TRBJ1-1; maybe TRBD1 (5 bases). Trimming took off 6 bases at V and 4 bases at J, with 18 bases between the two ends. CDR1 is MNHEY and CDR2 is SVGAGI in the germline V gene. The CDR3 is 15 residues long. CDR3 nucleotides: TGTGCCAGCAGGGGGCCGTACGGGGCGGTCACTGAAGCTTTCTTT. Residues: CASRGPYGAVTEAFF.

The rearrangement links TRBV28 to TRBJ2-5; possibly TRBD2 for D (5 bases). Trimming took 5 bases from V and 4 from J, leaving 14 bases between them. CDR3 length: 14 residues. The germline V gene encodes CDR1 MDHEN and CDR2 SYDVKM. The CDR3 protein is CASSGGPGRETQYF. As DNA, the CDR3 is TGTGCCAGCAGTGGCGGCCCGGGGAGAGAGACCCAGTACTTC.

The chain combines TRBV6-6 with TRBJ2-7; 9 bases fit TRBD1. With 4 bases clipped from V and 6 bases from J, the junction kept 13 bases outside the gene matches. The CDR3 sequence is 16 residues long. Per the germline V gene, CDR1 is MNHNY and CDR2 is SVGAGI (reference sequence). The CDR3 region has the DNA TGTGCCAGCAGTTCTCGCGCCGGGACAGGGACCGGCGAGCAGTACTTC. Its translation is CASSSRAGTGTGEQYF.

V gene TRBV7-9 combines with J gene TRBJ2-7, with D maybe TRBD1 (5 bases). The CDR3 consists of 14 residues. Trimming stripped 2 bases from V and 4 bases from J, with 12 bases between. Germline V gene sequence: CDR1 SEHNR, CDR2 FQNEAQ (reference sequence). This chain's CDR3 is CASSLFLGPYEQYF. CDR3 bases: TGTGCCAGCAGCTTATTCTTGGGGCCGTACGAGCAGTACTTC.

The rearrangement uses TRBV28 and TRBJ1-4; 10 bases agree with TRBD1. CDR1 and CDR2 (germline): MDHEN, SYDVKM. This CDR3 is 14 amino acids long. Unmatched junction bases numbered 5, after V lost 6 bases and J lost 7 bases. The CDR3 here is CASSYGTGVEKLFF. CDR3 sequence (DNA): TGTGCCAGCAGCTACGGGACAGGGGTTGAAAAACTGTTTTTT.

The V and J genes are TRBV25-1 and TRBJ2-3; 9 bases agree with TRBD1. The V gene end was trimmed by 7 bases and the J gene end by 0 bases; junction bases not matched to a gene: 11. The length of the CDR3 is 17 residues. The germline CDR1 and CDR2 sequences are MGHDK and SYGVNS. The CDR3 nucleotides read TGTGCCAGCACGGACAGGGGTCATCCCCCTAGCACAGATACGCAGTATTTT. Translating it yields CASTDRGHPPSTDTQYF. Supplemented by reference TRBV25-1 and TRBJ2-3, the full variable domain reads EADIYQTPRYLVIGTGKKITLECSQTMGHDKMYWYQQDPGMELHLIHYSYGVNSTEKGDLSSESTVSRIRTEHFPLTLESARPSHTSQYLCASTDRGHPPSTDTQYFGPGTRLTVL.

This clone was detected once. The CDR3 reads CASSLRPPAGNLPEAFF. The CDR3 DNA is TGTGCCAGCTCACTCCGCCCTCCGGCCGGCAATCTCCCTGAAGCTTTCTTT. This chain connects TRBV18 to TRBJ1-1, with D unclear. CDR1 is KGHSH, CDR2 LQKENI, per germline. The CDR3 is 17 amino acids. Trimming left V 4 bases short and J 6 bases short, with 24 bases between.

The chain couples TRBV7-9 to TRBJ1-2; the D is unclear. This CDR3 is built from 13 residues. Germline CDR1 SEHNR, CDR2 FQNEAQ (reference sequence). V lost 1 base to trimming and J lost 2 bases, with 5 bases between them. The CDR3 here is CASSLVGNYGYTF. Written as DNA, the CDR3 is TGTGCCAGCAGCTTAGTGGGAAACTATGGCTACACCTTC. Complete variable domain (other parts from reference TRBV7-9 and TRBJ1-2): DTGVSQNPRHKITKRGQNVTFRCDPISEHNRLYWYRQTLGQGPEFLTYFQNEAQLEKSRLLSDRFSAERPKGSFSTLEIQRTEQGDSAMYLCASSLVGNYGYTFGSGTRLTVV.

The J gene is TRBJ2-5, the V gene TRBV30; D gene uncertain. This CDR3 has 13 amino acids. CDR1 is GTSNPN, CDR2 SVGIG, per germline (reference sequence). V was shortened by 0 bases and J by 4 bases, with 9 bases between the two germline ends. CDR3 loop: CAWSVASGETQYF. The DNA for the CDR3 is TGTGCCTGGAGTGTGGCTAGTGGAGAGACCCAGTACTTC.

The rearrangement links TRBV6-1 to TRBJ1-2; possible D gene TRBD1, 6 bases. The germline V gene encodes CDR1 MNHNS and CDR2 SASEGT. The length of the CDR3 is 12 residues. Deletions cut 9 bases from V and 8 bases from J, with 16 bases between. CDR3 bases: TGTGCCAGAGGGACACCCAGGGGCGGCTACACCTTC. The encoded protein is CARGTPRGGYTF.

The V and J genes are TRBV7-2 and TRBJ2-3, with no clear D. Germline assignment: CDR1 SGHTA and CDR2 FQGNSA. The V gene lost 5 bases and the J gene lost 4 bases, with 7 bases spanning the gap. The CDR3 sequence is 12 residues long. In DNA form, the CDR3 reads TGTGCCAGCAGCCCCTTCGCAGATACGCAGTATTTT. Protein sequence: CASSPFADTQYF.

The rearrangement joins TRBV28 to TRBJ1-4; D is uncertain. CDR3 length: 18 amino acids. Germline values: CDR1 MDHEN, CDR2 SYDVKM. V lost 5 bases to trimming and J lost 0 bases, with 19 bases between them. The CDR3 DNA sequence: TGTGCCAGCAGTCCCGGGGTAGCGGGCCTTGCAACTAATGAAAAACTGTTTTTT. As protein: CASSPGVAGLATNEKLFF. The full variable domain, in which reference TRBV28 and TRBJ1-4 provide the parts outside the CDR3, is DVKVTQSSRYLVKRTGEKVFLECVQDMDHENMFWYRQDPGLGLRLIYFSYDVKMKEKGDIPEGYSVSREKKERFSLILESASTNQTSMYLCASSPGVAGLATNEKLFFGSGTQLSVL.

In its sample, this clone was seen many times. The V gene is TRBV7-8, the J gene TRBJ1-1; no firm D call. V was cut by 5 bases and J by 5 bases, with 9 bases left in between. Germline V CDR1 and CDR2: SGHVS, FQNEAQ. There are 12 residues in the CDR3. The CDR3 sequence: CASSAVGTEAFF. The CDR3 DNA reads TGTGCCAGCAGCGCCGTTGGGACTGAAGCTTTCTTT.

This clone showed up just once. The V call is TRBV5-8, the J call TRBJ1-5; D is unresolved. CDR1 and CDR2 from the germline V gene are SGHTS and YDEGEE. The V end was cut by 4 bases, the J end by 2 bases, with 13 bases between. This CDR3 is built from 15 residues. CDR3 region: CASSHGPRGNQPQHF. Written as DNA, the CDR3 is TGTGCCAGCAGCCACGGACCGAGGGGCAATCAGCCCCAGCATTTT.

The chain recombines TRBV9 with TRBJ2-1; 8 nucleotides agree with TRBD2. Germline trimming cut 3 bases from V and 4 bases from J; bases unmatched to any gene: 6. The germline V gene has CDR1 SGDLS and CDR2 YYNGEE. CDR3 length: 15 amino acids. CDR3 nucleotides: TGTGCCAGCAGCGGAATTGCGGGAGGTTACAATGAGCAGTTCTTC. Protein product: CASSGIAGGYNEQFF. The full variable domain, in which reference TRBV9 and TRBJ2-1 provide the parts outside the CDR3, is DSGVTQTPKHLITATGQRVTLRCSPRSGDLSVYWYQQSLDQGLQFLIQYYNGEERAKGNILERFSAQQFPDLHSELNLSSLELGDSALYFCASSGIAGGYNEQFFGPGTRLTVL.

The rearrangement joins TRBV18 to TRBJ1-1, with D perhaps matching TRBD1 (5 bases). Trimming removed 3 bases at V and 1 base at J, with 18 bases between. Per germline, CDR1 KGHSH and CDR2 LQKENI. This CDR3 has 17 amino acids. The CDR3 DNA follows: TGTGCCAGCTCACCCTACTCAACCCAGGGAACGAACACTGAAGCTTTCTTT. Translation: CASSPYSTQGTNTEAFF.

V is TRBV28 and J is TRBJ2-7; the D is unclear. The CDR3 has 14 amino acids. Germline V gives CDR1 MDHEN, CDR2 SYDVKM. Trimming cost V 3 bases and J 4 bases, with 13 bases left between them. The chain's CDR3 is CASSLNPSGYEQYF. The CDR3 DNA is TGTGCCAGCAGTTTGAATCCAAGTGGGTACGAGCAGTACTTC. The entire variable domain, with the rest obtained from reference TRBV28 and TRBJ2-7, is as follows: DVKVTQSSRYLVKRTGEKVFLECVQDMDHENMFWYRQDPGLGLRLIYFSYDVKMKEKGDIPEGYSVSREKKERFSLILESASTNQTSMYLCASSLNPSGYEQYFGPGTRLTVT.

Only a few counts were recorded for this clone. This chain joins TRBV7-8 and TRBJ2-7; D perhaps matches TRBD1 (10 bases). CDR3 length equals 16 residues. Deletions cut 5 bases from V and 5 bases from J, with 22 bases between. Germline V gives CDR1 SGHVS, CDR2 FQNEAQ. CDR3 sequence: CASSMSGGTGVHEQYF. The CDR3 nucleotides read TGTGCCAGCAGCATGAGCGGGGGGACAGGGGTGCACGAGCAGTACTTC.

The chain has TRBV6-5 and TRBJ1-5; TRBD1 matches at 7 bases. J was trimmed by 5 bases and V by 7 bases; bases with no gene match: 11. CDR1 and CDR2 (germline): MNHEY, SVGAGI. The CDR3 consists of 15 residues. In DNA form, the CDR3 reads TGTGCCAGCACCGTCAGGGGGAAGTGGGATCAGCCCCAGCATTTT. Protein: CASTVRGKWDQPQHF.

V usage is TRBV7-2 and J usage is TRBJ2-1; no reliable D call. The CDR3 extends over 13 amino acids. Germline CDR1 and CDR2: SGHTA and FQGNSA. Trimming removed 2 bases at V and 4 bases at J, with 6 bases between. This chain's CDR3 is CASSLKGYNEQFF. The CDR3, as DNA: TGTGCCAGCAGCTTAAAGGGATACAATGAGCAGTTCTTC.